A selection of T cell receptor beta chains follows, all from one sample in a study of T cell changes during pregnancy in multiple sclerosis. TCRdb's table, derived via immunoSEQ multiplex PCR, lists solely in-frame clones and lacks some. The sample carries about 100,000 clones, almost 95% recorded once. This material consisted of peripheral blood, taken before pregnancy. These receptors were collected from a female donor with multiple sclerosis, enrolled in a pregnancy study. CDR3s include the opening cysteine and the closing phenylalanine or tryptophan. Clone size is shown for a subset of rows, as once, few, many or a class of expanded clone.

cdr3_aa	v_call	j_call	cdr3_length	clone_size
CASSPIDGVPYNEQFF	TRBV7-3	TRBJ2-1	16	-
CASSPPGGGTQYF	TRBV5-1	TRBJ2-3	13	-
CASSQGLAGTYEQYF	TRBV4-3	TRBJ2-7	15	-
CASSLGGLAAANYEQYF	TRBV7-9	TRBJ2-7	17	-
CASSVGGAEAFF	TRBV9	TRBJ1-1	12	-
CASPLAGELFF	TRBV7-9	TRBJ2-2	11	-
CASSPGGGELFF	TRBV4-2	TRBJ2-2	12	-
CASSSLGQNYGYTF	TRBV2	TRBJ1-2	14	-
CASSQVGTGRNYGYTF	TRBV4-1	TRBJ1-2	16	-
CAWRSPLGATGANVLTF	TRBV30	TRBJ2-6	17	-
CASSLLDRGRHEQYF	TRBV14	TRBJ2-7	15	-
CSVEDLDKANYGYTF	TRBV29-1	TRBJ1-2	15	-
CSVGAGGDTEAFF	TRBV29-1	TRBJ1-1	13	-
CASSSTGTGTPEQYF	TRBV5-1	TRBJ2-7	15	-
CASSPGGAMNTEAFF	TRBV27	TRBJ1-1	15	-
CASSLTGLNTEAFF	TRBV19	TRBJ1-1	14	-
CASSEIQGGVNEQFF	TRBV6-1	TRBJ2-1	15	once
CASSSDSPEQYF	TRBV5-4	TRBJ2-7	12	-
CASQWTGPYEQYF	TRBV2	TRBJ2-7	13	-
CASSYFTSRQETQYF	TRBV6-6	TRBJ2-5	15	-
CASSIPLSQKHQPQHF	TRBV19	TRBJ1-5	16	-
CASSFDGSYEQYF	TRBV11-3	TRBJ2-7	13	-
CSVDRGGREYGYTF	TRBV29-1	TRBJ1-2	14	-
CASSAGLRTSGNYEQYF	TRBV21-1	TRBJ2-7	17	-
CAWSPSGLAGGGNEQFF	TRBV30	TRBJ2-1	17	-